The following is a T cell receptor beta chain sequence with its context. What it binds is not known. These data come from a study of cytomegalovirus exposure and HLA in healthy donors. Overall study results and limits: The majority of TCR sequences were rare, yet some public TCRs appeared in many donors.

Healthy individuals who donated bone marrow served as the donors. PCR amplification relied on 60 Vbeta primers (plus 13 Jbeta primers). Sequenced by immunoSEQ multiplex PCR; TCRdb stores in-frame clones only, minus some. The table shows more than 100,000 clones, with about 60% occurring only once. The CDR3 has 15 residues. In germline, CDR1 is SNHLY, CDR2 FYNNEI. V shed 8 bases, J shed 6 bases, and the junction held 10 bases outside the gene matches. The material sequenced was PBMCs. The chain recombines TRBV2 with TRBJ1-6; 7 nucleotides match TRBD1. This TCR came from a man aged 40-49 years in good health and CMV-seropositive. This CDR3 reads CASAEQGPSNSPLHF. CDR3 in DNA: TGTGCCAGCGCGGAACAGGGGCCTTCTAATTCACCCCTCCACTTT. Full variable domain (remainder filled in from reference TRBV2 and TRBJ1-6): EPEVTQTPSHQVTQMGQEVILRCVPISNHLYFYWYRQILGQKVEFLVSFYNNEISEKSEIFDDQFSVERPDGSNFTLKIRSTKLEDSAMYFCASAEQGPSNSPLHFGNGTRLTVT.